Below, 4 T cell receptor beta chains from the same sample are listed, as sequenced in a study of blood T cell repertoires in COVID-19. Profiled with immunoSEQ multiplex PCR; TCRdb holds only in-frame clones, not every one. This sample has just over 300,000 clones, with over 85% found just once. The sample comprised peripheral blood. Receptor source: a woman in her 30s with COVID-19, enrolled during active disease.

The rearrangement joins TRBV19 to TRBJ1-2; D call uncertain. This CDR3 has 15 residues. The V end lost 1 base, the J end lost 4 bases, and 13 bases lay between the germline ends. Per germline, CDR1 LNHDA and CDR2 SQIVND (reference sequence). CDR3 in DNA: TGTGCCAGTAGTATAGTACAAGTCGACTTCTATGGCTACACCTTC. Its protein product is CASSIVQVDFYGYTF.

The chain has TRBV15 and TRBJ1-5, with D perhaps TRBD1 (5 bases). Germline assignment: CDR1 LNHNV and CDR2 YYDKDF (reference sequence). V lost 5 bases, J lost 6 bases, and 8 bases lay in between. CDR3 length: 12 residues. In DNA, the CDR3 is TGTGCCACCAGCCGGGGGGTTCAGCCCCAGCATTTT. It translates to CATSRGVQPQHF.

The V call is TRBV5-5, the J call TRBJ1-2; D remains unclear. This CDR3 comprises 15 residues. Germline V gene sequence: CDR1 SGHKS, CDR2 YYEKEE (reference sequence). The V end lost 4 bases, the J end lost 2 bases, and 15 bases lay between the germline ends. The CDR3 DNA sequence: TGTGCCAGCAGCACCGGTTGGGCGCGAAACTATGGCTACACCTTC. Protein product: CASSTGWARNYGYTF.

V gene TRBV6-5 combines with J gene TRBJ2-1; 10 bases match TRBD2. This CDR3 spans 13 amino acids. Germline values: CDR1 MNHEY, CDR2 SVGAGI. Trimming took 2 bases from V and 14 from J; bases not matched to a gene: 6. The DNA for the CDR3 is TGTGCCAGCAGTTACACCCAAGCGGGGGGGGAGTTCTTC. This translates into CASSYTQAGGEFF.